A single sample gave rise to the 16 T cell receptor beta chains below, sequenced in a study of blood T cell repertoires in COVID-19 (TCRdb year 2020). Libraries were prepared through the immunoSEQ multiplex PCR assay. The table comes from immuneACCESS by way of TCRdb, which keeps in-frame sequences with V and J called. Part of the clones is missing from these tables; in studies checked, under half for an unresolved V gene and the rest for unknown reasons. Within this sample are 65,000 to 95,000 clones, with approximately 82% of them counted one time only. About a fifth of the sample is taken by the ten largest. Sequencing was done on a sample of peripheral blood. The receptors come from a woman aged 45-59 years with acute or convalescent COVID-19.

This sequence joins TRBV6-6 and TRBJ2-1; 9 bases match TRBD2. Germline assignment: CDR1 MNHNY and CDR2 SVGAGI (reference sequence). Losses at the gene ends were 6 bases for V and 6 bases for J; bases not matched to a gene: 12. The CDR3 consists of 16 residues. The CDR3 DNA reads TGTGCCAGCAGGCTCGGGGGGCTAGCGGGGCTCAATGAGCAGTTCTTC. Its translation is CASRLGGLAGLNEQFF.

V gene TRBV7-2 combines with J gene TRBJ2-4, with D unresolved. V lost 2 bases and J lost 8, with 10 bases in between. Per germline, CDR1 SGHTA and CDR2 FQGNSA. The CDR3 runs to 13 residues. This CDR3 reads CASSLQANDIQYF. CDR3 coding DNA: TGTGCCAGCAGCTTACAGGCTAACGACATTCAGTACTTC.

The chain has TRBV7-2 and TRBJ2-3, with 7 bases lining up with TRBD1. Trimming cost V 5 bases and J 1 base; bases outside gene matches: 6. Germline V gene sequence: CDR1 SGHTA, CDR2 FQGNSA. This CDR3 comprises 15 residues. The CDR3 sequence: CASSGRQGGTDTQYF. CDR3 bases: TGTGCCAGCAGCGGAAGACAGGGCGGCACAGATACGCAGTATTTT.

The rearrangement joins TRBV4-3 to TRBJ2-2, with 11 positions matching TRBD2. Germline CDR1 reads LGHNA; CDR2 reads YSLEER. The CDR3 totals 17 residues. Trimming cost V 1 base and J 4 bases; bases outside gene matches: 5. The CDR3 nucleotides are TGCGCCAGCAGCCAAGGCTCCGGACTAGCGGGCACCGGGGAGCTGTTTTTT. Translated: CASSQGSGLAGTGELFF.

Written as DNA, the CDR3 is TGTGCCATCCGAGACAGGGGTTGGAATTCACCCCTCCACTTT. It specifies CAIRDRGWNSPLHF. This chain connects TRBV6-6 to TRBJ1-6, with 8 bases identical to TRBD1. J was trimmed by 7 bases and V by 10 bases; bases with no gene match: 9. Germline V lookup: CDR1 MNHNY, CDR2 SVGAGI (reference sequence). The CDR3 runs to 14 residues.

The chain links TRBV7-8 to TRBJ2-7; 7 bases are shared with TRBD1. This CDR3 comprises 16 residues. The V and J ends lost 5 bases and 2 bases, in that order; junction bases with no gene match: 12. Germline loops: CDR1 SGHVS, CDR2 FQNEAQ. CDR3: CASSHIRGQEAYEQYF. The CDR3 coding sequence is TGTGCCAGCAGCCACATAAGGGGGCAGGAGGCCTACGAGCAGTACTTC. Looking up the rest from reference TRBV7-8 and TRBJ2-7 gives the full variable domain: GAGVSQSPRYKVAKRGQDVALRCDPISGHVSLFWYQQALGQGPEFLTYFQNEAQLDKSGLPSDRFFAERPEGSVSTLKIQRTQQEDSAVYLCASSHIRGQEAYEQYFGPGTRLTVT.

V gene TRBV5-6 combines with J gene TRBJ1-2; 7 bases align to TRBD1. Per germline, CDR1 SGHDT and CDR2 YYEEEE. This CDR3 has 14 amino acids. The J segment lost 4 bases and the V segment lost 1 base, leaving 4 bases of the junction unmatched. The CDR3 coding sequence is TGTGCCAGCAGCTTGCCAGGGGGTCTCTATGGCTACACCTTC. Its translation: CASSLPGGLYGYTF.

The chain has TRBV10-3 and TRBJ1-1; D call uncertain. There are 14 residues in the CDR3. Germline assignment: CDR1 ENHRY and CDR2 SYGVKD. The V end lost 2 bases, the J end lost 5 bases, and 12 bases lay between the germline ends. CDR3 in DNA: TGTGCCATCAGTGAGGCCCGGGCGGGGACTGAAGCTTTCTTT. Protein: CAISEARAGTEAFF.

The rearrangement joins TRBV7-2 to TRBJ2-7; TRBD2 matches 8 bases. V gave up 4 bases and J gave up 4 bases; unmatched junction bases: 9. CDR1 and CDR2 (germline): SGHTA, FQGNSA. The CDR3 runs to 15 residues. This chain's CDR3 is CASSWKAGVGYEQYF. CDR3 nucleotides: TGTGCCAGCAGCTGGAAAGCGGGGGTGGGATACGAGCAGTACTTC. The full variable domain, with the rest looked up from reference TRBV7-2 and TRBJ2-7, is GAGVSQSPSNKVTEKGKDVELRCDPISGHTALYWYRQSLGQGLEFLIYFQGNSAPDKSGLPSDRFSAERTGGSVSTLTIQRTQQEDSAVYLCASSWKAGVGYEQYFGPGTRLTVT.

The chain couples TRBV3-1 (or the pseudogene TRBV3-2) to TRBJ1-1; the D gene is possibly TRBD1 (5 bases). V lost 1 base to trimming and J lost 2 bases, with 11 bases between them. This CDR3 region has 15 residues. CDR1 LGHDT and CDR2 YNNKEL come from the germline V gene (reference sequence). CDR3 DNA sequence: TGTGCCAGCAGCCAAGGCCTTGACAGAAACACTGAAGCTTTCTTT. Its translation is CASSQGLDRNTEAFF.

This clone has a handful of counts. The chain employs TRBV27 and TRBJ1-2, with 9 bases identical to TRBD1. J lost 4 bases, V lost 5 bases, and 11 bases had no gene match. Germline CDR1 and CDR2: MNHEY and SMNVEV (reference sequence). The CDR3 sequence is 16 residues long. CDR3: CASSRGTGQGGYGYTF. The CDR3 DNA sequence: TGTGCCAGCAGTCGGGGTACGGGACAGGGCGGCTATGGCTACACCTTC.

This sequence joins TRBV9 and TRBJ1-2; maybe TRBD1 (6 bases). V was clipped by 0 bases and J by 1 base, with 7 bases between them. Germline CDR1 is SGDLS and CDR2 is YYNGEE. The CDR3 is made up of 14 amino acids. For the CDR3, the DNA is TGTGCCAGCAGCGTAGGACAGGATAACTATGGCTACACCTTC. Translating it yields CASSVGQDNYGYTF.

As concerns this clone: Mismatch with germline at one junction end may stem from a read error. The chain joins TRBV3-1 (or the pseudogene TRBV3-2) to TRBJ2-2, with D perhaps TRBD2 (6 bases). The CDR3 has 14 amino acids. Germline assignment: CDR1 LGHDT and CDR2 YNNKEL (reference sequence). CDR3 region: CASTQGAGNGELFF. The CDR3 nucleotides read TGTGCCAGCACCCAAGGGGCGGGGAACGGGGAGCTGTTTTTT.

The chain has TRBV6-1 and TRBJ2-2, with 9 bases lining up with TRBD2. With V trimmed by 2 bases and J by 0 bases, 4 bases remained unmatched. The CDR3 has 17 residues. Germline-derived CDR1 and CDR2 are MNHNS and SASEGT. In DNA, the CDR3 is TGTGCCAGCAGTGAAATTGCGGGGGGGCCGAACACCGGGGAGCTGTTTTTT. This sequence encodes CASSEIAGGPNTGELFF.

The chain is built from TRBV19 and TRBJ2-2; perhaps TRBD2 as D (5 bases). The V gene's germline CDR1 is LNHDA and CDR2 SQIVND (reference sequence). CDR3 length equals 15 residues. V lost 1 base and J 6 bases, leaving 12 bases between the germline ends. CDR3 sequence (DNA): TGTGCCAGTAGTATAGGGACTCCGATCGCCGGGGAGCTGTTTTTT. Translating it yields CASSIGTPIAGELFF.

DNA of the CDR3: TGTGCCAGCAGTTATGCTGACAGGGCCGCGGGCTACACCTTC. Protein sequence: CASSYADRAAGYTF. The gene calls are TRBV28 and TRBJ1-2, with 7 bases identical to TRBD1. The V and J ends lost 4 bases and 8 bases, in that order; junction bases with no gene match: 10. Germline-derived CDR1 and CDR2 are MDHEN and SYDVKM. This CDR3 comprises 14 residues.